One and the same sample provided the 9 T cell receptor beta chains below, sequenced in a study of OX40 agonist ivuxolimab in advanced cancers. Library prep was done by the immunoSEQ multiplex PCR assay. The immuneACCESS repertoire file appears here via TCRdb, limited to in-frame rearrangements. These files lack a portion of the clones; in checked studies, under half of the deficit traces to unresolved V genes, and the cause of the others is not known. Present in this sample are 77,000 or so clones, approximately 95% of which were seen just once. Clones ranked in the top ten supply less than 0.35% of the sample. The sequencing used CD4+ or CD8+ T cells sorted from blood, collected in a trial of the OX40 agonist ivuxolimab. The receptor set was obtained from an adult with an advanced solid tumor such as melanoma, head and neck, liver or kidney cancer.

This chain joins TRBV28 and TRBJ2-1, with a weak D call TRBD1 (5 bases). CDR3 size: 15 residues. V was pared by 8 bases and J by 0 bases, with 14 bases between. CDR1 MDHEN and CDR2 SYDVKM come from the germline V gene. CDR3 loop: CASLPQGSSYNEQFF. CDR3 bases: TGTGCCAGCTTGCCCCAGGGAAGCTCCTACAATGAGCAGTTCTTC.

The rearrangement joins TRBV5-1 to TRBJ2-7; TRBD1 agrees at 10 bases. This CDR3 has 18 amino acids. The trim removed 1 base at V and 6 bases at J, leaving 16 bases unmatched. Germline V gene data show CDR1 as SGHRS and CDR2 as YFSETQ. The CDR3: CASSLWFSTGGVSVEQYF. The DNA of the CDR3 is TGCGCCAGCAGCTTGTGGTTCTCGACAGGGGGCGTTTCGGTCGAGCAGTACTTC. Drawing the rest from reference TRBV5-1 and TRBJ2-7, the complete variable domain is KAGVTQTPRYLIKTRGQQVTLSCSPISGHRSVSWYQQTPGQGLQFLFEYFSETQRNKGNFPGRFSGRQFSNSRSEMNVSTLELGDSALYLCASSLWFSTGGVSVEQYFGPGTRLTVT.

The chain joins TRBV18 to TRBJ2-1; 8 bases line up with TRBD1. The length of the CDR3 is 16 residues. The V segment lost 4 bases and the J segment 6 bases; nucleotides outside the gene matches: 11. CDR1 KGHSH and CDR2 LQKENI come from the germline V gene. This CDR3 reads CASSQPDRGWGNEQFF. The CDR3 DNA follows: TGTGCCAGCTCACAGCCAGACAGGGGATGGGGCAATGAGCAGTTCTTC.

This clone was observed a few times. In nucleotides, the CDR3 is TGTGCCGCTAGGAAAGCGGGGACCAACACTGAAGCTTTCTTT. The encoded protein is CAARKAGTNTEAFF. The rearrangement links TRBV7-9 to TRBJ1-1, with D possibly TRBD1 on 5 matching bases. Germline V gene data show CDR1 as SEHNR and CDR2 as FQNEAQ (reference sequence). V dropped 11 bases and J dropped 2 bases, with 18 bases sitting between them. This CDR3 spans 14 amino acids.

The chain joins TRBV5-8 to TRBJ2-4; D is ambiguous. V was pared by 0 bases and J by 0 bases, with 7 bases between. The CDR3 totals 15 residues. Germline V gives CDR1 SGHTS, CDR2 YDEGEE. The CDR3 is CASSLDPTAKNIQYF. CDR3 nucleotides: TGTGCCAGCAGCTTGGACCCCACAGCCAAAAACATTCAGTACTTC.

The chain joins TRBV27 to TRBJ2-3, with D tentatively TRBD1 (6 bases). The CDR3 totals 14 residues. V lost 6 bases to trimming and J lost 1 base, with 11 bases between them. CDR1 MNHEY and CDR2 SMNVEV come from the germline V gene (reference sequence). CDR3 region: CASRKTGGTDTQYF. Here the CDR3 DNA reads TGTGCCAGCAGGAAGACAGGCGGCACAGATACGCAGTATTTT.

The V gene is TRBV11-2, the J gene TRBJ2-7, with TRBD2 matching 10 bases. V lost 7 bases, J lost 2 bases, and 8 bases stayed unmatched. This CDR3 comprises 15 residues. Germline V gives CDR1 SGHAT, CDR2 FQNNGV. Written as DNA, the CDR3 is TGTGCCAGCACCCGAGGACTAGCGGAGACCTACGAGCAGTACTTC. The encoded protein is CASTRGLAETYEQYF.

This chain's CDR3 is CSVEDGGTGKTDTQYF. The CDR3 bases are TGCAGCGTTGAAGATGGTGGGACAGGGAAGACAGATACGCAGTATTTT. The rearrangement joins TRBV29-1 to TRBJ2-3, with 9 bases matching TRBD1. V was pared by 0 bases and J by 3 bases, with 7 bases of the junction left unmatched. From germline, CDR1 is SQVTM and CDR2 ANQGSEA. This CDR3 region has 16 residues.

The J gene is TRBJ2-5, the V gene TRBV7-8; maybe TRBD2 (6 bases). The DNA end lines up better with TRBJ2-7; the J call may be wrong. The CDR3 is 14 residues long. Per germline, CDR1 SGHVS and CDR2 FQNEAQ. CDR3 nucleotides: TGTGCCAGCAGCTTGGTGGGGGGCTCCTACGAGCAGTACTTC. This encodes CASSLVGGSYEQYF.